The 26 T cell receptor beta chains in this list originate from one sample, sequenced in a study of cytomegalovirus exposure and HLA in healthy donors. The PCR contained 60 Vbeta and 13 Jbeta primers. Sequencing was performed with immunoSEQ multiplex PCR; in TCRdb, only in-frame clones are kept and a portion is missing. The data hold roughly 180,000 clones, with about 82% observed a single time. The sequenced sample was PBMCs. These receptors were obtained from a female donor in good health and CMV-seronegative.

The chain joins TRBV7-2 to TRBJ1-2; tentatively, D is TRBD1 (6 bases). Looked up from germline, CDR1 is SGHTA and CDR2 is FQGNSA. This CDR3 spans 15 amino acids. Trimming left V 7 bases short and J 7 bases short, with 22 bases between. The CDR3 loop reads CASTQRGGRLAGYTF. Here the CDR3 DNA reads TGTGCCAGCACCCAAAGGGGGGGGAGGCTGGCTGGCTACACCTTC.

The chain combines TRBV5-4 with TRBJ1-2; D remains unclear. The germline gives CDR1 SGHNT, CDR2 YYREEE (reference sequence). The V and J ends lost 3 bases and 6 bases respectively, with 24 bases between them. This CDR3 has 17 residues. CDR3 amino acids: CASSSPPGNDLSDGYTF. CDR3 DNA: TGTGCCAGCAGCTCCCCCCCGGGAAATGACCTGAGTGATGGCTACACCTTC.

The rearrangement joins TRBV7-9 to TRBJ2-5; D is undetermined. This CDR3 spans 14 amino acids. Per germline, CDR1 SEHNR and CDR2 FQNEAQ (reference sequence). Trimming left V 5 bases short and J 1 base short, with 11 bases between. The CDR3 DNA reads as TGTGCCAGCAGCACGTCGACGGGCCAAGAGACCCAGTACTTC. Its translation: CASSTSTGQETQYF.

The chain uses TRBV7-2 and TRBJ2-5; TRBD2 aligns across 12 bases. The V and J ends lost 3 bases and 2 bases, in that order; junction bases with no gene match: 1. Germline V CDR1 and CDR2: SGHTA, FQGNSA. The CDR3 loop spans 15 amino acids. The CDR3 region is CASSLGLAGQETQYF. Written as DNA, the CDR3 is TGTGCCAGCAGCTTGGGACTAGCGGGTCAAGAGACCCAGTACTTC.

This chain links TRBV7-6 with TRBJ2-5, with D possibly TRBD2 on 6 matching bases. CDR3 length: 14 amino acids. Germline CDR1 reads SGHVS; CDR2 reads FNYEAQ. The V gene lost 5 bases and the J gene lost 4 bases, with 14 bases spanning the gap. CDR3 nucleotide sequence: TGTGCCAGCAGCCTCCAGCGGGCAGCAGAGACCCAGTACTTC. As protein: CASSLQRAAETQYF.

Concerning this clone: The junction does not match germline at one end; this may be a read error. V is TRBV28 and J is TRBJ2-5; 8 bases line up with TRBD1. The germline V gene encodes CDR1 MDHEN and CDR2 SYDVKM. This CDR3 comprises 14 residues. The CDR3 spells CASSMDRVQEAQYF. In DNA, the CDR3 is TGTGCCAGCAGTATGGACAGGGTCCAAGAGGCCCAGTACTTC.

The J gene is TRBJ2-3, the V gene TRBV29-1; 9 bases align to TRBD2. The CDR3 totals 15 residues. Germline CDR1 reads SQVTM; CDR2 reads ANQGSEA. The trim removed 3 bases at V and 1 base at J, leaving 5 bases unmatched. CDR3 protein: CSVDSASGGTDTQYF. For the CDR3, the DNA is TGCAGCGTTGACTCGGCTAGCGGGGGCACAGATACGCAGTATTTT.

The chain joins TRBV4-3 to TRBJ1-1; D ambiguous. The CDR3 consists of 14 residues. V lost 1 base to trimming and J lost 3 bases, with 9 bases between them. Per the germline V gene, CDR1 is LGHNA and CDR2 is YSLEER. CDR3 nucleotides: TGCGCCAGCAGCCAAGGGGAGAGGGACACTGAAGCTTTCTTT. It specifies CASSQGERDTEAFF.

This chain uses TRBV14 with TRBJ2-7; 9 nucleotides match TRBD2. This CDR3 comprises 17 residues. Germline V gene data show CDR1 as SGHDN and CDR2 as FVKESK. With V trimmed by 4 bases and J by 4 bases, 14 bases remained unmatched. The CDR3 sequence is CASSPLGLAGIVYEQYF. The CDR3 DNA is TGTGCCAGCAGCCCTCTTGGGCTAGCGGGAATAGTATACGAGCAGTACTTC.

The CDR3 spells CASRVEVTEAFF. CDR3 sequence (DNA): TGTGCCAGCAGGGTAGAGGTGACTGAAGCTTTCTTT. The J gene is TRBJ1-1, the V gene TRBV6-1; D ambiguous. Between the trimmed V and J ends, which lost 6 bases and 5 bases, there was a span of 10 bases. The V gene's germline CDR1 is MNHNS and CDR2 SASEGT. This CDR3 is 12 amino acids long.

This chain links TRBV18 with TRBJ2-3; a weak D match, TRBD2 (6 bases). The V gene lost 6 bases and the J gene lost 3 bases, with 19 bases spanning the gap. This CDR3 comprises 16 residues. CDR1 is KGHSH and CDR2 is LQKENI in the germline V gene. This CDR3 reads CASSPPHLGGTDTQYF. DNA of the CDR3: TGTGCCAGCTCCCCGCCACATTTGGGAGGAACAGATACGCAGTATTTT.

This clone was seen a handful of times. The rearrangement links TRBV30 to TRBJ2-5; 8 positions agree with TRBD1. From germline, CDR1 is GTSNPN and CDR2 SVGIG (reference sequence). V gave up 1 base and J gave up 2 bases; unmatched junction bases: 6. The CDR3 sequence is 15 residues long. The CDR3 coding sequence is TGTGCCTGGAGTGCCGGACAGGGAATTCAAGAGACCCAGTACTTC. Its protein is CAWSAGQGIQETQYF.

V is TRBV4-1 and J is TRBJ1-1; a possible D gene is TRBD1 (6 bases). The ends were cut back, 4 bases at V and 2 bases at J, with 14 bases in the middle. Germline V gene lookup returns CDR1 MGHRA and CDR2 YSYEKL. The CDR3 consists of 15 residues. Here the CDR3 reads CASSLKKGQNTEAFF. CDR3 nucleotides: TGCGCCAGCAGCCTGAAGAAGGGACAAAACACTGAAGCTTTCTTT.

The count of this clone is one. This chain connects TRBV5-1 to TRBJ2-7; TRBD1 aligns across 8 bases. From germline, CDR1 is SGHRS and CDR2 YFSETQ. J was trimmed by 0 bases and V by 4 bases; bases with no gene match: 12. CDR3 length: 17 residues. CDR3 sequence (DNA): TGCGCCAGCAGCAGAACGACAGGGGAAATCTTCTCCTACGAGCAGTACTTC. Protein product: CASSRTTGEIFSYEQYF.

This chain links TRBV7-6 with TRBJ2-5; 10 positions agree with TRBD2. This CDR3 spans 17 amino acids. The V and J ends lost 6 bases and 7 bases, in that order; junction bases with no gene match: 17. Germline assignment: CDR1 SGHVS and CDR2 FNYEAQ. The CDR3 loop reads CASRDRLRSGGVGTQYF. As DNA, the CDR3 is TGTGCCAGCAGGGACAGACTTCGCAGCGGGGGGGTTGGGACCCAGTACTTC.

This rearrangement joins TRBV7-9 to TRBJ2-1, with 8 bases fitting TRBD1. This CDR3 has 15 amino acids. Germline lookup yields CDR1 SEHNR and CDR2 FQNEAQ (reference sequence). Unmatched junction bases numbered 10, after V lost 3 bases and J lost 9 bases. The CDR3 nucleotides read TGTGCCAGCAGCTTCAAGGACAGGGTCGGATTTGAGCAGTTCTTC. Translated: CASSFKDRVGFEQFF.

V gene TRBV4-1 combines with J gene TRBJ2-7; TRBD2 agrees at 8 bases. The CDR3 covers 14 residues. Trimming took 5 bases from V and 5 from J; bases not matched to a gene: 8. The germline V gene has CDR1 MGHRA and CDR2 YSYEKL. The CDR3 DNA follows: TGCGCCAGCAGCAGACAAGACGGGAGGGACGAGCAGTACTTC. Protein product: CASSRQDGRDEQYF.

The rearrangement joins TRBV5-1 to TRBJ1-1; 7 bases are a match to TRBD1. Looked up from germline, CDR1 is SGHRS and CDR2 is YFSETQ. V lost 0 bases to trimming and J lost 4 bases; unmatched junction nucleotides: 6. The CDR3 runs 15 residues. The CDR3 reads CASSLAAGGSTEAFF. CDR3 bases: TGCGCCAGCAGCTTGGCGGCAGGGGGAAGCACTGAAGCTTTCTTT.

The V call is TRBV5-1, the J call TRBJ2-2, with 11 bases lining up with TRBD1. CDR1 is SGHRS, CDR2 YFSETQ, per germline. V dropped 2 bases and J dropped 2; count of bases not matched to a gene: 2. The length of the CDR3 is 16 residues. The DNA of the CDR3 is TGCGCCAGCAGCTTCGGGACAGGGGGAAACACCGGGGAGCTGTTTTTT. It yields the protein CASSFGTGGNTGELFF.

The chain joins TRBV27 to TRBJ2-1, with 15 bases matching TRBD2. Germline V gene lookup returns CDR1 MNHEY and CDR2 SMNVEV (reference sequence). J lost 9 bases, V lost 7 bases, and 7 bases had no gene match. This CDR3 contains 15 residues. This CDR3 reads CASTRTSGRAVEQFF. The CDR3 region has the DNA TGTGCCAGCACGCGGACTAGCGGGAGGGCAGTTGAGCAGTTCTTC.

The chain links TRBV6-1 to TRBJ2-1; D unresolved. Germline V gives CDR1 MNHNS, CDR2 SASEGT. This CDR3 spans 12 amino acids. Trimming removed 2 bases at V and 15 bases at J, with 14 bases between. DNA of the CDR3: TGTGCCAGCAGTGAACGGGTGTCTAGTGGGTTCTTC. Translated, it gives CASSERVSSGFF.

The chain carries TRBV9 and TRBJ1-4; a weak D match, TRBD1 (5 bases). Germline V gives CDR1 SGDLS, CDR2 YYNGEE. V was cut by 3 bases and J by 7 bases, with 16 bases left in between. This CDR3 region has 15 residues. In DNA form, the CDR3 reads TGTGCCAGCAGCGCCCGGTGGACCGGGGGTGAAAAACTGTTTTTT. Translated: CASSARWTGGEKLFF.

V and J are TRBV5-1 and TRBJ1-3; D is unclear. Trimming stripped 4 bases from V and 0 bases from J, with 11 bases between. The germline V gene has CDR1 SGHRS and CDR2 YFSETQ. This CDR3 has 15 amino acids. CDR3 region: CASSPDGLSGNTIYF. CDR3 in DNA: TGCGCCAGCAGCCCGGATGGGCTCTCTGGAAACACCATATATTTT.

Only a few counts were recorded for this clone. The chain recombines TRBV7-7 with TRBJ1-3; D ambiguous. The CDR3 has 18 amino acids. Germline CDR1 reads SSHAT; CDR2 reads FNYEAQ (reference sequence). The ends were cut back, 5 bases at V and 0 bases at J, with 20 bases in the middle. The CDR3, as DNA: TGTGCCAGCAGCCCCCAGCGCCAGTCTATGAACTCTGGAAACACCATATATTTT. Translating it yields CASSPQRQSMNSGNTIYF.

The J gene is TRBJ1-2, the V gene TRBV5-6; 9 bases are a match to TRBD1. V was pared by 5 bases and J by 4 bases, with 15 bases of the junction left unmatched. Germline values: CDR1 SGHDT, CDR2 YYEEEE. The CDR3 is 17 amino acids. CDR3 loop: CASSWATPGTGTYGYTF. The CDR3 bases are TGTGCCAGCAGTTGGGCAACCCCCGGGACAGGGACCTATGGCTACACCTTC.

A few counts support this clone. The J gene is TRBJ2-7, the V gene TRBV7-9, with D possibly TRBD1 on 5 matching bases. Trimming removed 2 bases from V and 4 bases from J, with 12 bases in between. The CDR3 runs to 14 residues. The V gene's germline CDR1 is SEHNR and CDR2 FQNEAQ (reference sequence). CDR3 coding DNA: TGTGCCAGCAGCTTATATCCAGGGCTGTACGAGCAGTACTTC. As protein: CASSLYPGLYEQYF.